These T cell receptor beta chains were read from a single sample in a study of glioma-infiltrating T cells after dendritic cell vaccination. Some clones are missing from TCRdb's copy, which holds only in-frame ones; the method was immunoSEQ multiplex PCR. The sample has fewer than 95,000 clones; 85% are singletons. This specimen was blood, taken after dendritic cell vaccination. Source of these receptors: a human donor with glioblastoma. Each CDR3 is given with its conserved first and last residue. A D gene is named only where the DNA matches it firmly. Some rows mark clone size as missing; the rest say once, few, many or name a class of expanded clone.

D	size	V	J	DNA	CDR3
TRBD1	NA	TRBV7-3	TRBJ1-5	TGTGCCAGCAGCTTGGGACAGGGGCAGCCCCAGCATTTT	CASSLGQGQPQHF
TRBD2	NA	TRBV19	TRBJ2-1	TGTGCCAGTAGTATCCGGACTAGCGGAGCCTACAATGAGCAGTTCTTC	CASSIRTSGAYNEQFF
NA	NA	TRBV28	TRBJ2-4	TGTGCCAGCAGTTTATCCGGACAGCTGGTTTACTTC	CASSLSGQLVYF
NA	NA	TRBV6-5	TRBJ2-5	TGTGCCAGCAGGACTATTGAAGAGACCCAGTACTTC	CASRTIEETQYF
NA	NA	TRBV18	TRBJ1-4	TGTGCCAGCTCACGGGCAGACGAAGTGTTTTTT	CASSRADEVFF
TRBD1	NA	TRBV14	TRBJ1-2	TGTGCCAGCAGCCAGAGGGACAGGGGCGACTATGGCTACACCTTC	CASSQRDRGDYGYTF
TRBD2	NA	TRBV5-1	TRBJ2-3	TGCGCCAGCAGCTATCTAGCGGTTAGCACAGATACGCAGTATTTT	CASSYLAVSTDTQYF
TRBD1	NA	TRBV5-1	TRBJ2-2	TGCGCCAGCAGCTTGGAAGGACAGGGTTCTTACACCGGGGAGCTGTTTTTT	CASSLEGQGSYTGELFF
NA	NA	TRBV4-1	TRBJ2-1	TGCGCCAGCAGCCAAGCAAGTTACGAAACAAACAATGAGCAGTTCTTC	CASSQASYETNNEQFF
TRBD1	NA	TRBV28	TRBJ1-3	TGTGCCAGCAGTGAACCGGGACAGGGGACTGGAAACACCATATATTTT	CASSEPGQGTGNTIYF
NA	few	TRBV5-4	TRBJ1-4	TGTGCCAGCAGCCGCGGGGATGAAAAACTGTTTTTT	CASSRGDEKLFF
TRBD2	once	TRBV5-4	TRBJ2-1	TGTGCCAGCAGCCGACTAGCGGAGATATACAATGAGCAGTTCTTC	CASSRLAEIYNEQFF
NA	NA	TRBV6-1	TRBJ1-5	TGTGCCAGCAGTGATGGTAGCCCCCAGCATTTT	CASSDGSPQHF
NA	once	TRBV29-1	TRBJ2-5	TGCAGCGTTGAAGATCTTGAGCAAGAGACCCAGTACTTC	CSVEDLEQETQYF
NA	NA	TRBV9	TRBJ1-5	TGTGCCAGCAGCGTATCGTGGGGGGCGGGGGAGCCCCAGCATTTT	CASSVSWGAGEPQHF
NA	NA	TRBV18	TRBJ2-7	TGTGCCAGCTCACCCCCGGACAGCACTTACGAGCAGTACTTC	CASSPPDSTYEQYF
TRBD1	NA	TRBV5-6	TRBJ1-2	TGTGCCAGCAGCGCCGGGACAGGGGGTTCGGATGGCTACACCTTC	CASSAGTGGSDGYTF
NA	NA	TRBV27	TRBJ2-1	TGTGCCAGCAGTTGGGGACAAGGGTTGAACAATGAGCAGTTCTTC	CASSWGQGLNNEQFF
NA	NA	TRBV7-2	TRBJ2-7	TGTGCCAGCAGTCAGGACAGTTCCAGCTCCTACGAGCAGTACTTC	CASSQDSSSSYEQYF
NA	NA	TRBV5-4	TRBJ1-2	TGTGCCAGCCGAGAGGCGGCAGGGAGGTATGGCTACACCTTC	CASREAAGRYGYTF
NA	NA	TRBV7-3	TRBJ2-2	TGTGCCAGCGGACTGGGGTCCAACACCGGGGAGCTGTTTTTT	CASGLGSNTGELFF
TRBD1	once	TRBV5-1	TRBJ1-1	TGCGCCAGCAGCTTGGGATCCGACAGGGGGCTTCTTGGCGACACTGAAGCTTTCTTT	CASSLGSDRGLLGDTEAFF